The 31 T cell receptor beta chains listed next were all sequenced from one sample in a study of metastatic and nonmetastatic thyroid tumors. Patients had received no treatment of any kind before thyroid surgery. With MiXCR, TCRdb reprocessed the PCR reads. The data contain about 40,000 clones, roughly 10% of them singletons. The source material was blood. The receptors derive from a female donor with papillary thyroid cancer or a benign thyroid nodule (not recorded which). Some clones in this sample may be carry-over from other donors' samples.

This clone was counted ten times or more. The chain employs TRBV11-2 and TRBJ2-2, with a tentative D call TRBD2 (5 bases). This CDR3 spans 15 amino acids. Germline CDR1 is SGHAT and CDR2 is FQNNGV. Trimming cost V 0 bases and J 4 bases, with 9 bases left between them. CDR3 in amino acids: CASSLDRGSTGELFF. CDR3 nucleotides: TGTGCCAGCAGCTTAGATCGGGGTTCCACCGGGGAGCTGTTTTTT.

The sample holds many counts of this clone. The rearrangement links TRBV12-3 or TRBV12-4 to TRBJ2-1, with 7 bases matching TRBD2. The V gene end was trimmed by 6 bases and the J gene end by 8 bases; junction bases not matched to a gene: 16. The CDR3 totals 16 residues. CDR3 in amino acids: CASSILLAVKSDEQFF. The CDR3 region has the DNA TGTGCCAGCAGCATCTTGCTAGCGGTGAAGTCCGATGAGCAGTTCTTC.

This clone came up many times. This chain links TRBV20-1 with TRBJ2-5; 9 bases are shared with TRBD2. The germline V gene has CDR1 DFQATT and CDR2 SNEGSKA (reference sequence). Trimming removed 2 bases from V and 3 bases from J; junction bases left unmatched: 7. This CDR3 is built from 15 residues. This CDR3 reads CSARPSGRKEETQYF. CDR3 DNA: TGCAGTGCTAGACCCAGCGGGAGGAAGGAAGAGACCCAGTACTTC.

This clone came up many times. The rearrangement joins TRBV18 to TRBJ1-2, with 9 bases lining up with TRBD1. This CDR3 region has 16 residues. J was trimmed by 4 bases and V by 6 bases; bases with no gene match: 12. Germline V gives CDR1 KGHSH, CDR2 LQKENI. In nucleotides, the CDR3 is TGTGCCAGCTCCACCGGACCGGGACAGGGAATCTATGGCTACACCTTC. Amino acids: CASSTGPGQGIYGYTF.

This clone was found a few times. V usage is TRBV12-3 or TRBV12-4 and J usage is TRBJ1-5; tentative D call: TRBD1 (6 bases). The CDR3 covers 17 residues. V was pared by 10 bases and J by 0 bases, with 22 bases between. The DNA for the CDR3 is TGTGCCATCACCCGAGGGACATGGCTTTATAGCAATCAGCCCCAGCATTTT. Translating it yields CAITRGTWLYSNQPQHF.

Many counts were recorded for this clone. CDR3 in DNA: TGTGCCAGCAGCCAAGACGTGACAGCCCTTGAAGCTTTCTTT. It is translated as CASSQDVTALEAFF. The V call is TRBV4-2, the J call TRBJ1-1; D perhaps matches TRBD1 (5 bases). Between the trimmed V and J ends, which lost 0 bases and 7 bases, there was a span of 12 bases. This CDR3 contains 14 residues. Germline V gene data show CDR1 as LGHNA and CDR2 as YNFKEQ.

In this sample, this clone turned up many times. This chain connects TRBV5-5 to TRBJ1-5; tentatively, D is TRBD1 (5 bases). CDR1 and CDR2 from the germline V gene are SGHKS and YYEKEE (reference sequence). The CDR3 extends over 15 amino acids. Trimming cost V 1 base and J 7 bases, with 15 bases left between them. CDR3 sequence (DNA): TGTGCCAGCAGCTTGAGTGGGCAGGGAGGGCAGCCCCAGCATTTT. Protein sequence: CASSLSGQGGQPQHF.

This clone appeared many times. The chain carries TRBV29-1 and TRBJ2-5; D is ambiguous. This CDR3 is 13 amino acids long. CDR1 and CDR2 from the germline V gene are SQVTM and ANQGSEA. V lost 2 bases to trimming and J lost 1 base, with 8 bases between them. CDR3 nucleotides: TGCAGCGTTGAAAAGGCCCTCCAAGAGACCCAGTACTTC. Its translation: CSVEKALQETQYF.

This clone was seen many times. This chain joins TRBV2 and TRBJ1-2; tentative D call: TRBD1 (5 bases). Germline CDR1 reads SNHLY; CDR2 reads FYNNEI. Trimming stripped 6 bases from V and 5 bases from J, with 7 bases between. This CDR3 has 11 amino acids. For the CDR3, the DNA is TGTGCCAGCAGGGGGGAATATGGCTACACCTTC. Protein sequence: CASRGEYGYTF. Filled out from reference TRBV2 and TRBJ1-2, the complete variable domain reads EPEVTQTPSHQVTQMGQEVILRCVPISNHLYFYWYRQILGQKVEFLVSFYNNEISEKSEIFDDQFSVERPDGSNFTLKIRSTKLEDSAMYFCASRGEYGYTFGSGTRLTVV.

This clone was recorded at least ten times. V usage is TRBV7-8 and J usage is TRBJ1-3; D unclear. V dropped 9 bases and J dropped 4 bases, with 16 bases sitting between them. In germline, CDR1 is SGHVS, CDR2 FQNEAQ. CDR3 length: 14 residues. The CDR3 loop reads CASMKRAAGNTIYF. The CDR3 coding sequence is TGTGCCAGTATGAAAAGGGCCGCAGGAAACACCATATATTTT.

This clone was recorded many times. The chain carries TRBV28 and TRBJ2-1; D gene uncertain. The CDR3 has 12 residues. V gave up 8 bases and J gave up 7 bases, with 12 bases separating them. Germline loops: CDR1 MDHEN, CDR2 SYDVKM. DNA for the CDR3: TGTGCCAGCGGCTTCCGAAGGAATGAGCAGTTCTTC. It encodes CASGFRRNEQFF.

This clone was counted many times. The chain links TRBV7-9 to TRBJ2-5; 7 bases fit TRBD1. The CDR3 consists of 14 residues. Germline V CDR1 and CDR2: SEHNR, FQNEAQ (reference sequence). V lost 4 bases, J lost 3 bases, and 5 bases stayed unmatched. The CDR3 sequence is CASSYDRDEETQYF. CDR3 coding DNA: TGTGCCAGCAGCTATGACAGGGACGAAGAGACCCAGTACTTC.

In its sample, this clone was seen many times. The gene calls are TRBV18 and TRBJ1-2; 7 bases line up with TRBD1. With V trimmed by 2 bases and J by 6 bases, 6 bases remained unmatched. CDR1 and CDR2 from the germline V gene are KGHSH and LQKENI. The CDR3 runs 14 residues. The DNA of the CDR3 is TGTGCCAGCTCACCAGAGACAGGGATTAATGGCTACACCTTC. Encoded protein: CASSPETGINGYTF.

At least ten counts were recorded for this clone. CDR3 in DNA: TGCGCCAGCAGCCAAGATCCCAGGGCTACTGAAGCTTTCTTT. Protein product: CASSQDPRATEAFF. J is TRBJ1-1 and V is TRBV4-3; weak D call: TRBD1 (5 bases). Trimming took 0 bases from V and 5 from J, leaving 10 bases between them. CDR1 is LGHNA, CDR2 YSLEER, per germline. The CDR3 length is 14 residues.

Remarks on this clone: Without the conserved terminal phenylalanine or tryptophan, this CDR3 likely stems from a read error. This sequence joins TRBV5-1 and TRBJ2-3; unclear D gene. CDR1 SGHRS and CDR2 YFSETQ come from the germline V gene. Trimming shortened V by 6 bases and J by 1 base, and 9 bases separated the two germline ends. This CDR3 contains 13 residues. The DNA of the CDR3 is TGCGCCAGCACCCGTGACGGCACAGATACGCAGTATCTT. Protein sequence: CASTRDGTDTQYL.

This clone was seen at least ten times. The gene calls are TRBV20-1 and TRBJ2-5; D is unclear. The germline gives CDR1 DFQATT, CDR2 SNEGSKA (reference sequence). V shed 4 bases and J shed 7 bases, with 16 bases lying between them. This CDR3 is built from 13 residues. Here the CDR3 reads CSATTLIVGTQYF. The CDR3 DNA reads TGCAGTGCTACCACCCTGATCGTGGGGACCCAGTACTTC.

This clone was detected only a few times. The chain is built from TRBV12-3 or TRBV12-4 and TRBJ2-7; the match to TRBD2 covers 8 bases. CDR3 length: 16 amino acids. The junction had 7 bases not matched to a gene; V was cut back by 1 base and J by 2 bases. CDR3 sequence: CASSLVCIGRAYEQYF. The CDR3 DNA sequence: TGTGCCAGCAGTTTAGTATGTATCGGGAGGGCCTACGAGCAGTACTTC.

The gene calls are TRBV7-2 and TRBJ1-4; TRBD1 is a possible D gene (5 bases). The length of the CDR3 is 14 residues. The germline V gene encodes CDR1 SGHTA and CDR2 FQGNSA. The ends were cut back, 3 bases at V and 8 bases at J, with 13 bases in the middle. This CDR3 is CASSFGAGREKLFF. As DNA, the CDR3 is TGTGCCAGCAGCTTCGGTGCAGGGAGGGAAAAACTGTTTTTT.

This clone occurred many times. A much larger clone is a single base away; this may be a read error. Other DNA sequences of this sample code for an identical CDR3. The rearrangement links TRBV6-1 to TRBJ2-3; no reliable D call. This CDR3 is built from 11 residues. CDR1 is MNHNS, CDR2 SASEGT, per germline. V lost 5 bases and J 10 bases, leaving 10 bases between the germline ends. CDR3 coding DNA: TGTGCCAGCAGTAGCTACCGCGCGCAGTATTTT. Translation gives CASSSYRAQYF.

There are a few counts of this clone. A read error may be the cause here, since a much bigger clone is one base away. The DNA for the CDR3 is TGTGCCAGCAGTTTCGGGACTAGCGGGGTGGGTACGCAGTATTTT. Translated, it gives CASSFGTSGVGTQYF. The chain recombines TRBV12-3 or TRBV12-4 with TRBJ2-3; 13 bases match TRBD2. The trim removed 3 bases at V and 8 bases at J, leaving 5 bases unmatched. The CDR3 extends over 15 amino acids.

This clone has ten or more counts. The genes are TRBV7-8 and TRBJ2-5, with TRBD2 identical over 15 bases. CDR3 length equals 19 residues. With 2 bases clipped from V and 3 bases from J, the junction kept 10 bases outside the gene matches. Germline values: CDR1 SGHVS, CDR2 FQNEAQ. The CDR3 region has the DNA TGTGCCAGCAGCTTATGGGGACGCGGACTAGCGGGAGGGGAAGAGACCCAGTACTTC. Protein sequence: CASSLWGRGLAGGEETQYF. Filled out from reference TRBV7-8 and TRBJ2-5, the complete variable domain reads GAGVSQSPRYKVAKRGQDVALRCDPISGHVSLFWYQQALGQGPEFLTYFQNEAQLDKSGLPSDRFFAERPEGSVSTLKIQRTQQEDSAVYLCASSLWGRGLAGGEETQYFGPGTRLLVL.

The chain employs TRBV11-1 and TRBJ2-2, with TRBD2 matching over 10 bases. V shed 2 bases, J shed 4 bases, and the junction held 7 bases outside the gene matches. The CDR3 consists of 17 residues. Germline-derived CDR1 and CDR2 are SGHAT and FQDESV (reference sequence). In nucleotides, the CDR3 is TGTGCCAGCAGCTTATCAGCGGGAGGGCCCAGCACCGGGGAGCTGTTTTTT. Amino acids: CASSLSAGGPSTGELFF. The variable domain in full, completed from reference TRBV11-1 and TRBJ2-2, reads EAEVAQSPRYKITEKSQAVAFWCDPISGHATLYWYRQILGQGPELLVQFQDESVVDDSQLPKDRFSAERLKGVDSTLKIQPAELGDSAMYLCASSLSAGGPSTGELFFGEGSRLTVL.

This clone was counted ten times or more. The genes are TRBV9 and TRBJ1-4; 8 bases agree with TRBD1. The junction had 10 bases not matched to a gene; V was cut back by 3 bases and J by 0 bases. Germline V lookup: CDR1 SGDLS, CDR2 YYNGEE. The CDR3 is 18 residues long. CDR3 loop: CASSAPGTGDATNEKLFF. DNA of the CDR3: TGTGCCAGCAGCGCCCCCGGGACAGGTGACGCAACTAATGAAAAACTGTTTTTT.

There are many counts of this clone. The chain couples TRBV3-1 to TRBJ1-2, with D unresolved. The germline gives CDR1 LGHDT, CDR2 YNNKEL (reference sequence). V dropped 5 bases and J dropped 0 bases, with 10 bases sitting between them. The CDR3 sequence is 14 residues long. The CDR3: CASSTGVPNYGYTF. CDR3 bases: TGTGCCAGCAGCACCGGGGTGCCTAACTATGGCTACACCTTC.

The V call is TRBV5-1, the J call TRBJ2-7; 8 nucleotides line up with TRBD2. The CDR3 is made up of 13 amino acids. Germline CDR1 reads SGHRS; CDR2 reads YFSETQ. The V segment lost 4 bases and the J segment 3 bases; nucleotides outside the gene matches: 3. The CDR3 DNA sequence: TGCGCCAGCAGCGTGAGCGGGAGCTACGAGCAGTACTTC. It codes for CASSVSGSYEQYF.

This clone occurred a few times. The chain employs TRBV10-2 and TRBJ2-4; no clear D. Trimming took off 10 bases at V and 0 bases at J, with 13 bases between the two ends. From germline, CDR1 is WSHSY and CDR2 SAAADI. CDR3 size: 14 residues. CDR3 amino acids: CATQELIAKNIQYF. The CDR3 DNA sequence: TGCGCCACCCAGGAACTGATAGCCAAAAACATTCAGTACTTC.

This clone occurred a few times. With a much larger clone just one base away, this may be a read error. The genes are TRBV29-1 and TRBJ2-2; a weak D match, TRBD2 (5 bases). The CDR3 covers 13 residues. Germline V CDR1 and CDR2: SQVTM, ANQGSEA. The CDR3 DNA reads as TGCAGCGTTATAGGGAGCGACACCGTGGAGCTGTTTTTT. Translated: CSVIGSDTVELFF.

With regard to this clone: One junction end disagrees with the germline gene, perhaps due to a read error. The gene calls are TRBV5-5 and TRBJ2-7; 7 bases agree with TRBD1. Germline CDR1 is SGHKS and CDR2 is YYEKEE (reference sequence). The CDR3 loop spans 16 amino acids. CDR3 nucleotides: TGTGCCATCAGCTTGGCCTCCGGGACAGTCGGCTACGAGCATTACTTC. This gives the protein CAISLASGTVGYEHYF.

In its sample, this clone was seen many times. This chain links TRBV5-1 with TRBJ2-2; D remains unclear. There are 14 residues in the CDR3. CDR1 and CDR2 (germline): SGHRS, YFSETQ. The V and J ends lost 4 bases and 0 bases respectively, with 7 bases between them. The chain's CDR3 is CASSPESNTGELFF. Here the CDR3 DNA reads TGCGCCAGCAGCCCCGAATCGAACACCGGGGAGCTGTTTTTT. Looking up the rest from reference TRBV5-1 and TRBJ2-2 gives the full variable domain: KAGVTQTPRYLIKTRGQQVTLSCSPISGHRSVSWYQQTPGQGLQFLFEYFSETQRNKGNFPGRFSGRQFSNSRSEMNVSTLELGDSALYLCASSPESNTGELFFGEGSRLTVL.

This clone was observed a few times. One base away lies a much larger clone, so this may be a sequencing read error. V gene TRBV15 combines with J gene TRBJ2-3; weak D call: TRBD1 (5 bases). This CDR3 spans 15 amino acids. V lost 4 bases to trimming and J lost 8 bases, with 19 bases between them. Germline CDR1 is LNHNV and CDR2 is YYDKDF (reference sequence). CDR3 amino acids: CATSKYRQQESTQYF. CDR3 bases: TGTGCCACCAGCAAGTACCGACAGCAGGAAAGTACGCAGTATTTT. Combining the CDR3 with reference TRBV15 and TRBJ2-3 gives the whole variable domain DAMVIQNPRYQVTQFGKPVTLSCSQTLNHNVMYWYQQKSSQAPKLLFHYYDKDFNNEADTPDNFQSRRPNTSFCFLDIRSPGLGDTAMYLCATSKYRQQESTQYFGPGTRLTVL.

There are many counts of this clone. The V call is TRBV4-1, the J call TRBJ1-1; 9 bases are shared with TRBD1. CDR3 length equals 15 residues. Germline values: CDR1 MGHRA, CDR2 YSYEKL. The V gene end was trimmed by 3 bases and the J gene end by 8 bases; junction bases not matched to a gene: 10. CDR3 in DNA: TGCGCCAGCAGCCATCCCGGGACAGGGCGAAGGGAAGCTTTCTTT. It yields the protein CASSHPGTGRREAFF.